This entry is about one T cell receptor (beta chain). Sequenced by immunoSEQ multiplex PCR; TCRdb stores in-frame clones only, minus some. This table holds about 220,000 clones, approximately 81% found once. V gave up 5 bases and J gave up 6 bases, with 10 bases separating them. The CDR3 runs 13 residues. Germline loops: CDR1 LNHDA, CDR2 SQIVND (reference sequence). The sample originates from a study of blood T cell repertoires in COVID-19. The receptor was derived from a woman older than 75 with acute or convalescent COVID-19. The sequenced material came from peripheral blood. The chain uses TRBV19 and TRBJ2-2; D is unclear. Here the CDR3 reads CASSSYRAGELFF. CDR3 sequence (DNA): TGTGCCAGTAGTTCCTACCGCGCCGGGGAGCTGTTTTTT.